This section outlines one TCR beta chain sequence together with its context. A read error is possible here, since a much larger clone lies one base away. This specimen belongs to a study of T-cell reconstitution after alpha-beta-depleted transplantation in children. Unique molecular identifiers were used to barcode this TCRbeta library. TCRdb independently ran MiXCR on the PCR reads; one entry per CDR3 protein. The table includes a few hundred thousand distinct CDR3 sequences, 11% detected once. The germline V gene encodes CDR1 SGHTA and CDR2 FQGNSA. CDR3 length equals 15 residues. V was pared by 5 bases and J by 6 bases, with 6 bases of the junction left unmatched.

Sequenced here: PBMCs from the stem cell graft donor, sampled from the stem cell graft. The gene calls are TRBV7-2 and TRBJ2-2; TRBD1 matches 10 bases. The clonotype comes from a human donor who donated a stem cell graft to a child with acute myeloid leukemia. The CDR3 protein is CASSATGGPPGELFF. The DNA of the CDR3 is TGTGCCAGCAGCGCGACAGGGGGCCCCCCCGGGGAGCTGTTTTTT.